These 20 T cell receptor beta chains came from one sample sequenced in a study of control samples from healthy donors and cancer patients. Sequencing used immunoSEQ multiplex PCR; TCRdb keeps in-frame clones, though not all of them. The sample includes about 160,000 clones, roughly 94% of them seen just once. Sequencing used PBMCs. All receptors come from a man aged 55 to 70 with colorectal cancer.

This clone was picked up one time. This sequence joins TRBV19 and TRBJ1-5; no reliable D call. CDR1 and CDR2 (germline): LNHDA, SQIVND (reference sequence). There are 15 residues in the CDR3. Between the trimmed V and J ends, which lost 5 bases and 0 bases, there was a span of 11 bases. DNA of the CDR3: TGTGCCAGTAGTGTCCTGGGGTTTAGCAATCAGCCCCAGCATTTT. Translating gives CASSVLGFSNQPQHF. The variable domain in full, with the rest retrieved from reference TRBV19 and TRBJ1-5, is DGGITQSPKYLFRKEGQNVTLSCEQNLNHDAMYWYRQDPGQGLRLIYYSQIVNDFQKGDIAEGYSVSREKKESFPLTVTSAQKNPTAFYLCASSVLGFSNQPQHFGDGTRLSIL.

The chain uses TRBV3-1 (or the pseudogene TRBV3-2) and TRBJ2-2, with D unresolved. The germline V gene encodes CDR1 LGHDT and CDR2 YNNKEL (reference sequence). This CDR3 is 13 amino acids long. V dropped 7 bases and J dropped 1 base, with 7 bases sitting between them. The CDR3 region is CASTLGNTGELFF. The CDR3 DNA follows: TGTGCCAGCACCCTCGGGAACACCGGGGAGCTGTTTTTT.

The rearrangement links TRBV11-1 to TRBJ2-1, with 7 bases that match TRBD2. The CDR3 is 15 residues long. V dropped 2 bases and J dropped 4; count of bases not matched to a gene: 5. In germline, CDR1 is SGHAT, CDR2 FQDESV (reference sequence). The CDR3 region is CASSLRWGGYNEQFF. Here the CDR3 DNA reads TGTGCCAGCAGCTTACGGTGGGGGGGTTACAATGAGCAGTTCTTC.

The rearrangement uses TRBV5-1 and TRBJ2-1, with a weak D call TRBD1 (6 bases). The CDR3 has 16 residues. The V end was cut by 1 base, the J end by 4 bases, with 15 bases between. The germline CDR1 and CDR2 sequences are SGHRS and YFSETQ. The CDR3 nucleotides read TGCGCCAGCAGCTTGTCGACAGGACGTCTTTACAATGAGCAGTTCTTC. Its translation is CASSLSTGRLYNEQFF. Looking up the rest from reference TRBV5-1 and TRBJ2-1 gives the full variable domain: KAGVTQTPRYLIKTRGQQVTLSCSPISGHRSVSWYQQTPGQGLQFLFEYFSETQRNKGNFPGRFSGRQFSNSRSEMNVSTLELGDSALYLCASSLSTGRLYNEQFFGPGTRLTVL.

The gene calls are TRBV5-1 and TRBJ2-6; D unclear. From germline, CDR1 is SGHRS and CDR2 YFSETQ. Deletions cut 4 bases from V and 0 bases from J, with 14 bases between. The CDR3 totals 17 residues. This chain's CDR3 is CASSPDLSVSGANVLTF. For the CDR3, the DNA is TGCGCCAGCAGCCCGGACCTATCAGTCTCTGGGGCCAACGTCCTGACTTTC.

The CDR3 sequence: CATSTGQGGTDTQYF. The CDR3 DNA is TGTGCCACCAGTACAGGACAGGGTGGCACAGATACGCAGTATTTT. V gene TRBV24-1 combines with J gene TRBJ2-3; 8 bases are a match to TRBD1. CDR1 KGHDR and CDR2 SFDVKD come from the germline V gene. J gave up 1 base and V 6 bases, and 5 bases lay outside the gene matches. CDR3 length: 15 residues.

The V and J genes are TRBV7-2 and TRBJ1-3; 7 nucleotides match TRBD1. Germline V gene sequence: CDR1 SGHTA, CDR2 FQGNSA. The CDR3 is made up of 14 amino acids. V lost 5 bases to trimming and J lost 2 bases; unmatched junction nucleotides: 3. The CDR3 loop is CASSPQGAGNTIYF. The CDR3 nucleotides are TGTGCCAGCAGCCCCCAGGGGGCTGGAAACACCATATATTTT.

The V gene is TRBV11-2, the J gene TRBJ1-5, with 8 bases identical to TRBD1. Losses at the gene ends were 5 bases for V and 2 bases for J; bases not matched to a gene: 5. The CDR3 runs 15 residues. Germline loops: CDR1 SGHAT, CDR2 FQNNGV. The CDR3 region has the DNA TGTGCCAGCAGCCTGACGACAGGGGGCAATCAGCCCCAGCATTTT. It specifies CASSLTTGGNQPQHF.

J is TRBJ2-3 and V is TRBV6-1; the D gene is possibly TRBD2 (5 bases). Trimming took off 5 bases at V and 1 base at J, with 10 bases between the two ends. The CDR3 covers 14 residues. In germline, CDR1 is MNHNS, CDR2 SASEGT. The CDR3 coding sequence is TGTGCCAGCAGTTCCGCCGGGGGCACAGATACGCAGTATTTT. Encoded protein: CASSSAGGTDTQYF.

This clone was detected only once. J is TRBJ2-7 and V is TRBV9, with 7 positions matching TRBD2. This CDR3 has 15 residues. V was pared by 0 bases and J by 0 bases, with 3 bases of the junction left unmatched. Germline loops: CDR1 SGDLS, CDR2 YYNGEE. The DNA for the CDR3 is TGTGCCAGCAGCGTAGAGGGGACTACCTCCTACGAGCAGTACTTC. It translates to CASSVEGTTSYEQYF.

The V gene is TRBV29-1, the J gene TRBJ1-1; possible D gene TRBD1, 5 bases. Trimming took 3 bases from V and 6 from J, leaving 14 bases between them. CDR1 is SQVTM and CDR2 is ANQGSEA in the germline V gene. The CDR3 extends over 13 amino acids. This chain's CDR3 is CSVEPGGNSEAFF. CDR3 bases: TGCAGCGTTGAGCCGGGGGGTAACTCTGAAGCTTTCTTT.

This clone was recorded only once. The rearrangement links TRBV6-5 to TRBJ2-7, with TRBD1 matching 10 bases. The CDR3 consists of 15 residues. Germline V gene data show CDR1 as MNHEY and CDR2 as SVGAGI. The V gene end was trimmed by 6 bases and the J gene end by 1 base; junction bases not matched to a gene: 6. CDR3 nucleotides: TGTGCCAGCAGGCACCAGGGACAGGGGTCCTACGAGCAGTACTTC. Amino acids: CASRHQGQGSYEQYF.

The chain combines TRBV28 with TRBJ1-5; D possibly corresponds to TRBD1 (6 bases). This CDR3 is built from 14 residues. Per germline, CDR1 MDHEN and CDR2 SYDVKM. The germline V and J ends were trimmed by 7 bases and 7 bases, with 17 bases remaining between them. The CDR3 reads CASTLQGSGQPQHF. The CDR3 DNA follows: TGTGCCAGCACCCTCCAGGGGTCAGGACAGCCCCAGCATTTT.

Regarding this clone: This specimen includes other DNA sequences encoding the same CDR3. The chain carries TRBV18 and TRBJ2-5; maybe TRBD1 (6 bases). Trimming took off 3 bases at V and 2 bases at J, with 10 bases between the two ends. CDR1 and CDR2 (germline): KGHSH, LQKENI. CDR3 length: 14 residues. The CDR3 reads CASSPPGQQETQYF. CDR3 in DNA: TGTGCCAGCTCACCCCCGGGACAACAAGAGACCCAGTACTTC.

In DNA, the CDR3 is TGTGCCAGCAGCTTCCGGGACAGGGGGACCTACGAGCAGTACTTC. This encodes CASSFRDRGTYEQYF. The chain links TRBV7-9 to TRBJ2-7; 11 bases map to TRBD1. CDR3 length equals 15 residues. Germline V gives CDR1 SEHNR, CDR2 FQNEAQ (reference sequence). V dropped 3 bases and J dropped 2; count of bases not matched to a gene: 3. The full variable domain, with the rest looked up from reference TRBV7-9 and TRBJ2-7, is DTGVSQNPRHKITKRGQNVTFRCDPISEHNRLYWYRQTLGQGPEFLTYFQNEAQLEKSRLLSDRFSAERPKGSFSTLEIQRTEQGDSAMYLCASSFRDRGTYEQYFGPGTRLTVT.

The chain joins TRBV4-3 to TRBJ1-2, with no clear D. The V end was cut by 0 bases, the J end by 4 bases, with 18 bases between. Germline CDR1 is LGHNA and CDR2 is YSLEER. This CDR3 is built from 17 residues. The CDR3 DNA reads TGCGCCAGCAGCCAAGATGCAATAGAAAGAAACCTCTATGGCTACACCTTC. Its protein product is CASSQDAIERNLYGYTF.

This rearrangement joins TRBV3-1 (or the pseudogene TRBV3-2) to TRBJ1-2, with unresolved D. The CDR3 runs 13 residues. The V and J ends lost 4 bases and 4 bases respectively, with 10 bases between them. Germline assignment: CDR1 LGHDT and CDR2 YNNKEL (reference sequence). CDR3 residues: CASSPTRTYGYTF. DNA for the CDR3: TGTGCCAGCAGCCCGACAAGGACCTATGGCTACACCTTC.

This chain links TRBV2 with TRBJ2-5; no clear D. Trimming took 6 bases from V and 2 from J, leaving 13 bases between them. Germline values: CDR1 SNHLY, CDR2 FYNNEI. The CDR3 loop spans 14 amino acids. The CDR3 DNA sequence: TGTGCCAGCAGGAGGACGGAACCTCAAGAGACCCAGTACTTC. This sequence encodes CASRRTEPQETQYF.

This clone was detected once. This sequence joins TRBV30 and TRBJ2-3; D perhaps matches TRBD2 (7 bases). Trimming pared 3 bases from V and 0 bases from J, leaving 13 bases between. This CDR3 contains 15 residues. Germline V CDR1 and CDR2: GTSNPN, SVGIG (reference sequence). CDR3 in DNA: TGTGCCTGGAGATCGGGGGGCGCTAGCACAGATACGCAGTATTTT. This codes for CAWRSGGASTDTQYF.

The J gene is TRBJ2-3, the V gene TRBV5-1; 9 bases align to TRBD2. The germline CDR1 and CDR2 sequences are SGHRS and YFSETQ. This CDR3 comprises 16 residues. J gave up 3 bases and V 2 bases, and 7 bases lay outside the gene matches. The CDR3 loop reads CASSFARGGPTDTQYF. CDR3 DNA: TGCGCCAGCAGCTTCGCGCGGGGGGGCCCAACAGATACGCAGTATTTT. The full variable domain, in which reference TRBV5-1 and TRBJ2-3 provide the parts outside the CDR3, is KAGVTQTPRYLIKTRGQQVTLSCSPISGHRSVSWYQQTPGQGLQFLFEYFSETQRNKGNFPGRFSGRQFSNSRSEMNVSTLELGDSALYLCASSFARGGPTDTQYFGPGTRLTVL.